This T cell receptor (beta chain) was identified during a study of blood T cell repertoires in COVID-19. About the research overall: T cells, B-cell-depleted T cells, or PBMCs provided the cDNA or gDNA that served as material.

Clones were sequenced by immunoSEQ multiplex PCR, and TCRdb holds only the in-frame ones, with some missing. Among about 190,000 clones listed, around 90% were seen once. The specimen sequenced was peripheral blood. This clonotype originated in a man aged 50 or older with acute or convalescent COVID-19.

The CDR3 region is CASSTAAGVHYGYTF. In nucleotides, the CDR3 is TGTGCCAGCAGCACGGCGGCCGGGGTGCACTATGGCTACACCTTC. The chain recombines TRBV9 with TRBJ1-2; the D is unclear. The germline CDR1 and CDR2 sequences are SGDLS and YYNGEE. Trimming pared 4 bases from V and 3 bases from J, leaving 16 bases between. This CDR3 has 15 amino acids.